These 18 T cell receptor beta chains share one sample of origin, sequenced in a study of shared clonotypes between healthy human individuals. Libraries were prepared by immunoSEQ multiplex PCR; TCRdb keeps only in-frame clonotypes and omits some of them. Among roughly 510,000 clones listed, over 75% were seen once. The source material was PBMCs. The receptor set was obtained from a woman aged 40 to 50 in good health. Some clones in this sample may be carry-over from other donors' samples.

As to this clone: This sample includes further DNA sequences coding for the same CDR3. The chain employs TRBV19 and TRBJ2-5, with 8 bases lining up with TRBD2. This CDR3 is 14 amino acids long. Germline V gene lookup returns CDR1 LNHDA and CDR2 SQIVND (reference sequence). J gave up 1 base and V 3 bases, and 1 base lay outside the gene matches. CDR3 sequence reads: CASSIRGGQETQYF. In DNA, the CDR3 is TGTGCCAGTAGTATTCGGGGGGGCCAAGAGACCCAGTACTTC.

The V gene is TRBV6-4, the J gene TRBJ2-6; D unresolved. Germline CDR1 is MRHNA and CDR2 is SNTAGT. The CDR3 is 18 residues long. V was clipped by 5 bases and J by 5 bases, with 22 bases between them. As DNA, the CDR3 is TGTGCCAGCAGTTCCAATCCCACACGACAAAGTCGGGCCAACGTCCTGACTTTC. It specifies CASSSNPTRQSRANVLTF.

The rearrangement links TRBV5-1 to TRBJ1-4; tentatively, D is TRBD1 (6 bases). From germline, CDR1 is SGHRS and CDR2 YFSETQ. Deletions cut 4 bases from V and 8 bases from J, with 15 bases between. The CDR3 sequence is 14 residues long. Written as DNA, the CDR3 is TGCGCCAGCAGCCCAGGCCAGGGGTACGAAAAACTGTTTTTT. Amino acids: CASSPGQGYEKLFF.

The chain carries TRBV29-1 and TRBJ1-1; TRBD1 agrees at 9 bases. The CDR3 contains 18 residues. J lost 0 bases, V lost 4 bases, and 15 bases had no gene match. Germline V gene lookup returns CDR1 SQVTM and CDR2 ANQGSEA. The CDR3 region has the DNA TGCAGCGTTGGGACAGGGGCCACCGGGGACCTATTGAACACTGAAGCTTTCTTT. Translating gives CSVGTGATGDLLNTEAFF.

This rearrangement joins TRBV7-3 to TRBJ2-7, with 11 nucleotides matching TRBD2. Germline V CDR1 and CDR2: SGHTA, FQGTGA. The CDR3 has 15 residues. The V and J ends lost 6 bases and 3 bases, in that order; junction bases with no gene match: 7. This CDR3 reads CASRTLAGVGYEQYF. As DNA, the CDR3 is TGTGCCAGCAGGACACTAGCGGGAGTGGGCTACGAGCAGTACTTC. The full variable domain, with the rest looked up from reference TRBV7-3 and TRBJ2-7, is GAGVSQTPSNKVTEKGKYVELRCDPISGHTALYWYRQSLGQGPEFLIYFQGTGAADDSGLPNDRFFAVRPEGSVSTLKIQRTERGDSAVYLCASRTLAGVGYEQYFGPGTRLTVT.

The CDR3 region is CASSPSRAPSTGELFF. The CDR3 bases are TGTGCCAGCAGTCCCTCCCGGGCCCCGAGCACCGGGGAGCTGTTTTTT. The chain links TRBV28 to TRBJ2-2; no clear D gene. Trimming removed 5 bases at V and 4 bases at J, with 17 bases between. In germline, CDR1 is MDHEN, CDR2 SYDVKM. The CDR3 contains 16 residues.

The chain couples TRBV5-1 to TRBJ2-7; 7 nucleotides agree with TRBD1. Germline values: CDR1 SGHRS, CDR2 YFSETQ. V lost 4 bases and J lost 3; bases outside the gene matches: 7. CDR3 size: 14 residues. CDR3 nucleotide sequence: TGCGCCAGCAGCGGACAGGTGGGGAACTACGAGCAGTACTTC. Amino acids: CASSGQVGNYEQYF.

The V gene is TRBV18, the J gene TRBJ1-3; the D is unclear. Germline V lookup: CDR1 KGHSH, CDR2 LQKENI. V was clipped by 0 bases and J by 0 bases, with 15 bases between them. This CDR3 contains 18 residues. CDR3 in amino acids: CASSPPVFFPFSGNTIYF. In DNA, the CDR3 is TGTGCCAGCTCACCACCGGTTTTTTTCCCGTTCTCTGGAAACACCATATATTTT.

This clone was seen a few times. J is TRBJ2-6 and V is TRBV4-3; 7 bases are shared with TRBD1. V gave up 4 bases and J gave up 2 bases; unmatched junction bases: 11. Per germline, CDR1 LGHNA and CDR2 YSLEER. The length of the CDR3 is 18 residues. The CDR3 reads CASSLSSHQGAGANVLTF. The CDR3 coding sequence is TGCGCCAGCAGCCTCAGCAGCCACCAGGGGGCTGGGGCCAACGTCCTGACTTTC.

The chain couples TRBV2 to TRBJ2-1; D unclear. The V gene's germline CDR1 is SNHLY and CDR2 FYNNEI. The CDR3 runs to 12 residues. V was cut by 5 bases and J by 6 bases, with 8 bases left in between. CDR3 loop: CASSKTVNEQFF. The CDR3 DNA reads TGTGCCAGCAGTAAGACTGTCAATGAGCAGTTCTTC.

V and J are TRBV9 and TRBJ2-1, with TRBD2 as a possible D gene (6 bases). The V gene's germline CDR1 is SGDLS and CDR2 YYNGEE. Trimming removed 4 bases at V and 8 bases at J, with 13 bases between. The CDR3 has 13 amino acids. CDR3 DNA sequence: TGTGCCAGCAGCAACTTGCGGGGTGATGAGCAGTTCTTC. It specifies CASSNLRGDEQFF.

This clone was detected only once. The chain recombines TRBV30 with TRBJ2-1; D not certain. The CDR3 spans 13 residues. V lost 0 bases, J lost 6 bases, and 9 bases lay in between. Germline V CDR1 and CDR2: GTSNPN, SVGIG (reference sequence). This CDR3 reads CAWSVQRANEQFF. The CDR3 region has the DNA TGTGCCTGGAGTGTACAAAGGGCCAATGAGCAGTTCTTC.

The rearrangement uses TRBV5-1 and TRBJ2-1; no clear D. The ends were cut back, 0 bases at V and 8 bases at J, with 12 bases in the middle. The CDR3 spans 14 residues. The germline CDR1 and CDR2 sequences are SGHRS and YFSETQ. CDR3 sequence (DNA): TGCGCCAGCAGCTTGGCTCGAAGTTCTGATGAGCAGTTCTTC. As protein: CASSLARSSDEQFF.

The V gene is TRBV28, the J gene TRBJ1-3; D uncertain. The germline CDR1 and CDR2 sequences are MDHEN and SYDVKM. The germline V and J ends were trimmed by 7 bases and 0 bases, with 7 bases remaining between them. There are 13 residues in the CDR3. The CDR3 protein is CASTLYSGNTIYF. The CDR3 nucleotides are TGTGCCAGCACCCTGTACTCTGGAAACACCATATATTTT. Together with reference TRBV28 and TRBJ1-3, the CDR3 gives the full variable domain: DVKVTQSSRYLVKRTGEKVFLECVQDMDHENMFWYRQDPGLGLRLIYFSYDVKMKEKGDIPEGYSVSREKKERFSLILESASTNQTSMYLCASTLYSGNTIYFGEGSWLTVV.

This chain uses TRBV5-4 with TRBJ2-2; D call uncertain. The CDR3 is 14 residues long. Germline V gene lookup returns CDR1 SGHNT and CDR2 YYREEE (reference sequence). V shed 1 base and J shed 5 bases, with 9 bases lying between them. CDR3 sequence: CASSLKTSTGELFF. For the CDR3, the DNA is TGTGCCAGCAGCTTGAAGACTTCTACCGGGGAGCTGTTTTTT. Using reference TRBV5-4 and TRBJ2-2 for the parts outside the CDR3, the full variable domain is ETGVTQSPTHLIKTRGQQVTLRCSSQSGHNTVSWYQQALGQGPQFIFQYYREEENGRGNFPPRFSGLQFPNYSSELNVNALELDDSALYLCASSLKTSTGELFFGEGSRLTVL.

CDR3 region: CASSANNQPQHF. CDR3 coding DNA: TGTGCCAGCAGCGCCAATAATCAGCCCCAGCATTTT. The rearrangement joins TRBV2 to TRBJ1-5; no clear D gene. Germline V gene data show CDR1 as SNHLY and CDR2 as FYNNEI. The CDR3 extends over 12 amino acids. With 6 bases removed from V and 4 bases from J, the gap between germline ends came to 7 bases.

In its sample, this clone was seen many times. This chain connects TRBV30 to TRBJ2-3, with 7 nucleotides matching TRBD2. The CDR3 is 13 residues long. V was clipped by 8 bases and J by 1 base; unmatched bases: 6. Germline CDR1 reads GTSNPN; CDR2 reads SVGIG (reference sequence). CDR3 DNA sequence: TGTGCCCGATCTAGCGGAGGCACAGATACGCAGTATTTT. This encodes CARSSGGTDTQYF.

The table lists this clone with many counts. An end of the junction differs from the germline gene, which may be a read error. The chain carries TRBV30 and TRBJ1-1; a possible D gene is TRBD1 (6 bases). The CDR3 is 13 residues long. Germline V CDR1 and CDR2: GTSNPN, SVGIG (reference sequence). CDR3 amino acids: CAWSVRWDTEAFF. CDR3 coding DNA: TGTGCCTGGAGTGTTCGCTGGGACACCGAAGCTTTCTTT.